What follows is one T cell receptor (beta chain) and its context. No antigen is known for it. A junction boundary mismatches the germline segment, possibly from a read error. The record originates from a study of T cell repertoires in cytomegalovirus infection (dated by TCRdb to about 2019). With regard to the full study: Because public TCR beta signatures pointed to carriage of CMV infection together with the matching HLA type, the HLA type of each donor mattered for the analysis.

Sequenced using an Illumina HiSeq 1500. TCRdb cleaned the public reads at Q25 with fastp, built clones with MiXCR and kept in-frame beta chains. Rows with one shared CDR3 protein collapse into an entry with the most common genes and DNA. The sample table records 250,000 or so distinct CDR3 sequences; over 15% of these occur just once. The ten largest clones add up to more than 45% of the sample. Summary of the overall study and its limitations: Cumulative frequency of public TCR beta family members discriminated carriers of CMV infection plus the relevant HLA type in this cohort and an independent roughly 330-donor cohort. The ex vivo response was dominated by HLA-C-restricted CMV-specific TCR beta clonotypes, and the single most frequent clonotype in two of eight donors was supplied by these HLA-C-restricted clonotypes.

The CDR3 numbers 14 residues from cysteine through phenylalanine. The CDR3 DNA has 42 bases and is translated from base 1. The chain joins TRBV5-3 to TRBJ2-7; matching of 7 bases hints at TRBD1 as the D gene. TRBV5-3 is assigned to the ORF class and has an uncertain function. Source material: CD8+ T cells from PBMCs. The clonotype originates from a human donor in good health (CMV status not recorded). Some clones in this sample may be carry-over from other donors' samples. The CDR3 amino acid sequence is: CASSSYRGLYEQYF. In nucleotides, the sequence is TGTGCCAGCAGCTCATACAGGGGACTCTACGAGCAGTACTTC.